These T cell receptor beta chains were read from a single sample in a study of T cell responses to AZD1222 COVID-19 vaccine. Profiling relied on immunoSEQ multiplex PCR, and the TCRdb table lists in-frame clones only, not all of them. The sample consists of 150,000 or so clones, around nine tenths of them appearing once. The source material was peripheral blood, sampled after recovery from COVID-19. Every receptor here comes from an adult who had recovered from COVID-19. Each CDR3 is given with its conserved first and last residue. The D gene is left open where the match is weak. Clone size, where shown, is once, few, many, or a class for clones that have expanded.

CDR3 protein | CDR3 DNA | clone size | J gene | V gene | D gene
CASSEPDTQYF | TGTGCCAGCAGTGAACCAGATACGCAGTATTTT | NA | TRBJ2-3 | TRBV6-1 | NA
CASRRGNNEQFF | TGTGCCAGCAGACGGGGGAACAATGAGCAGTTCTTC | few | TRBJ2-1 | TRBV2 | NA
CASAPNPTGWTEAFF | TGTGCTAGTGCCCCGAACCCCACAGGGTGGACTGAAGCTTTCTTT | once | TRBJ1-1 | TRBV12-5 | NA
CASSPRLAGRETQYF | TGTGCCAGCAGCCCCCGACTAGCGGGTCGGGAGACCCAGTACTTC | NA | TRBJ2-5 | TRBV7-6 | TRBD2
CASSEGAGPEEHTF | TGTGCCAGCAGTGAAGGAGCAGGGCCGGAGGAGCACACCTTC | NA | TRBJ1-2 | TRBV6-1 | NA
CASSQRGRGPPGAKNIQYF | TGTGCCAGCAGCCAACGTGGGCGGGGCCCGCCCGGGGCCAAAAACATTCAGTACTTC | NA | TRBJ2-4 | TRBV4-2 | NA
CASSSAPRGPETQYF | TGTGCCAGCAGTTCCGCCCCAAGGGGGCCGGAGACCCAGTACTTC | NA | TRBJ2-5 | TRBV27 | TRBD1
CASSLYGSEETQYF | TGTGCCAGCAGCTTGTACGGGAGCGAGGAGACCCAGTACTTC | NA | TRBJ2-5 | TRBV5-4 | NA
CASSPTGPGTGLNTEAFF | TGCGCCAGCAGTCCGACAGGGCCGGGGACAGGGCTGAACACTGAAGCTTTCTTT | NA | TRBJ1-1 | TRBV5-1 | TRBD1
CASSVVASGGDTQYF | TGTGCCAGCAGCGTAGTGGCTAGCGGGGGTGATACGCAGTATTTT | NA | TRBJ2-3 | TRBV9 | TRBD2
CSFRVGYEQYF | TGCAGCTTTCGGGTGGGCTACGAGCAGTACTTC | NA | TRBJ2-7 | TRBV29-1 | NA
CASSLPQGTGELFF | TGCGCCAGCAGCTTGCCACAGGGGACCGGGGAGCTGTTTTTT | NA | TRBJ2-2 | TRBV5-1 | TRBD1
CASSYGNGNQPQHF | TGTGCCAGCAGCTACGGGAACGGGAATCAGCCCCAGCATTTT | NA | TRBJ1-5 | TRBV7-8 | NA
CASSLYGEPEAFF | TGTGCCAGCAGCTTGTACGGGGAGCCTGAAGCTTTCTTT | NA | TRBJ1-1 | TRBV5-5 | NA
CASSAAGSYEQYF | TGCGCCAGCAGCGCGGCTGGGTCCTACGAGCAGTACTTC | NA | TRBJ2-7 | TRBV5-1 | NA
CASSLGQNTGELFF | TGCGCCAGCAGCTTGGGACAGAACACCGGGGAGCTGTTTTTT | few | TRBJ2-2 | TRBV5-1 | NA
CASILSGRGGYTF | TGTGCCAGCATCCTGTCGGGGAGGGGAGGCTACACCTTC | NA | TRBJ1-2 | TRBV6-5 | NA
CASSRISGRGGELFF | TGTGCCAGCAGTCGAATTAGCGGGCGGGGCGGGGAGCTGTTTTTT | NA | TRBJ2-2 | TRBV27 | TRBD2
CASSRAGVFPEQYF | TGTGCCAGCAGTCGGGCGGGAGTCTTCCCCGAGCAGTACTTC | few | TRBJ2-7 | TRBV28 | TRBD2
CASSFSQGNQPQHF | TGTGCCAGCAGCTTCAGCCAAGGCAATCAGCCCCAGCATTTT | NA | TRBJ1-5 | TRBV7-8 | NA
CASSFRSGGGTGELFF | TGTGCCAGCAGTTTTCGTTCCGGCGGGGGGACCGGGGAGCTGTTTTTT | NA | TRBJ2-2 | TRBV27 | TRBD2
CASSAAGTSGARAQYF | TGCGCCAGCAGCGCAGCCGGGACTAGCGGGGCGCGAGCCCAGTACTTC | NA | TRBJ2-5 | TRBV5-1 | TRBD2
CASSGGAGVRELFF | TGTGCCAGTAGTGGTGGAGCGGGAGTTAGGGAGCTGTTTTTT | once | TRBJ2-2 | TRBV19 | TRBD2
CASSLGLDYEQYF | TGTGCCAGCAGCTTAGGTCTGGACTACGAGCAGTACTTC | NA | TRBJ2-7 | TRBV7-8 | NA
CASSSAAGRAYEQYF | TGTGCCAGCAGCTCAGCGGCGGGGCGGGCCTACGAGCAGTACTTC | NA | TRBJ2-7 | TRBV7-3 | NA
CASSREGSSNQPQHF | TGTGCCAGCTCACGCGAGGGGTCTAGCAATCAGCCCCAGCATTTT | NA | TRBJ1-5 | TRBV18 | NA
CASRGSVRTNEKLFF | TGTGCCAGCAGGGGCTCCGTACGGACTAATGAAAAACTGTTTTTT | NA | TRBJ1-4 | TRBV6-5 | NA
CASSVEGTLSYNSPLHF | TGTGCCAGCAGCGTGGAGGGCACTCTCTCCTATAATTCACCCCTCCACTTT | NA | TRBJ1-6 | TRBV9 | NA
CASSLAFGQGVNSPLHF | TGTGCCAGCAGCTTAGCCTTCGGACAGGGGGTAAATTCACCCCTCCACTTT | once | TRBJ1-6 | TRBV11-2 | TRBD1
CASSLAGTSDTQYF | TGTGCCAGCAGTTTAGCGGGAACGTCAGATACGCAGTATTTT | NA | TRBJ2-3 | TRBV2 | TRBD2
CASSQGPVAQPQHF | TGCGCCAGCAGCCAAGGCCCTGTGGCGCAGCCCCAGCATTTT | NA | TRBJ1-5 | TRBV4-1 | NA
CASSHGTGYGYTF | TGTGCCAGCAGCCACGGGACAGGGTATGGCTACACCTTC | NA | TRBJ1-2 | TRBV7-2 | TRBD1
CASTLRQGSPDTQYF | TGCGCCAGCACCCTGCGGCAGGGGAGCCCAGATACGCAGTATTTT | NA | TRBJ2-3 | TRBV5-1 | NA
CASSGDFSNQPQHF | TGTGCCAGCTCCGGGGACTTTAGCAATCAGCCCCAGCATTTT | NA | TRBJ1-5 | TRBV18 | NA
CASSQCAMREQYF | TGCGCCAGCAGTCAATGTGCGATGAGAGAGCAGTACTTC | few | TRBJ2-7 | TRBV23-1 | NA
CATSNRGNTGELFF | TGTGCCACCAGTAATCGGGGTAACACCGGGGAGCTGTTTTTT | NA | TRBJ2-2 | TRBV24-1 | NA
CASSLNTDSAYEQYF | TGTGCCAGCAGCTTAAACACGGACTCCGCCTACGAGCAGTACTTC | NA | TRBJ2-7 | TRBV11-2 | NA
CASSSTIYEQYF | TGTGCCAGCAGCTCCACAATCTACGAGCAGTACTTC | NA | TRBJ2-7 | TRBV7-2 | NA
CASRHPPSSGANVLTF | TGTGCCAGCAGGCACCCCCCCTCCTCTGGGGCCAACGTCCTGACTTTC | once | TRBJ2-6 | TRBV28 | NA
CASSAESRENPYNEQFF | TGTGCCAGCAGTGCTGAATCCAGGGAGAACCCCTACAATGAGCAGTTCTTC | NA | TRBJ2-1 | TRBV2 | NA
CASSMGRNLNTEAFF | TGCGCCAGCAGCATGGGACGGAACCTGAACACTGAAGCTTTCTTT | NA | TRBJ1-1 | TRBV5-1 | NA
CASSSPPAAEAFF | TGTGCCAGCAGTAGTCCCCCGGCCGCTGAAGCTTTCTTT | once | TRBJ1-1 | TRBV28 | NA
CASSLKGDLLLSNQPQHF | TGTGCCAGCAGCTTGAAAGGAGACCTCCTCCTGAGCAATCAGCCCCAGCATTTT | NA | TRBJ1-5 | TRBV5-5 | NA
CASSRDRSTDTQYF | TGTGCCAGCAGCCGGGACCGTAGCACAGATACGCAGTATTTT | NA | TRBJ2-3 | TRBV3-1/TRBV3-2 | NA
CASSVGDFPTGELFF | TGTGCCAGCAGCGTAGGGGACTTCCCCACCGGGGAGCTGTTTTTT | NA | TRBJ2-2 | TRBV9 | NA
CASSFNEGERQYF | TGTGCCAGCAGCTTCAACGAGGGGGAAAGGCAGTATTTT | NA | TRBJ2-3 | TRBV7-9 | NA
CASRLGGGRDYEQYF | TGTGCCAGCAGGCTGGGGGGAGGGAGGGACTACGAGCAGTACTTC | NA | TRBJ2-7 | TRBV28 | TRBD2
CASSPSAGNEQYF | TGTGCCAGCTCTCCTAGTGCGGGGAACGAGCAGTACTTC | NA | TRBJ2-7 | TRBV18 | NA
CASSDQSGPLGEQYF | TGTGCCAGCAGCGACCAAAGCGGGCCCCTAGGCGAGCAGTACTTC | NA | TRBJ2-7 | TRBV5-4 | NA
CASSSGTGGGWEQYF | TGTGCCAGCAGTTCCGGGACAGGGGGCGGATGGGAGCAGTACTTC | once | TRBJ2-7 | TRBV27 | TRBD1
CASSLEDQPQHF | TGTGCCAGCAGTTTGGAAGATCAGCCCCAGCATTTT | NA | TRBJ1-5 | TRBV28 | NA
CASSSRDQPQHF | TGTGCCAGCAGTTCCAGGGATCAGCCCCAGCATTTT | NA | TRBJ1-5 | TRBV27 | NA
CASSEPPAEGREQYF | TGCGCCAGCAGTGAGCCCCCGGCTGAGGGACGCGAGCAGTACTTC | NA | TRBJ2-7 | TRBV10-1 | NA
CASSYSNPGKLAKNIQYF | TGTGCCAGCAGTTACTCGAATCCCGGGAAGCTAGCCAAAAACATTCAGTACTTC | NA | TRBJ2-4 | TRBV6-2/TRBV6-3 | NA